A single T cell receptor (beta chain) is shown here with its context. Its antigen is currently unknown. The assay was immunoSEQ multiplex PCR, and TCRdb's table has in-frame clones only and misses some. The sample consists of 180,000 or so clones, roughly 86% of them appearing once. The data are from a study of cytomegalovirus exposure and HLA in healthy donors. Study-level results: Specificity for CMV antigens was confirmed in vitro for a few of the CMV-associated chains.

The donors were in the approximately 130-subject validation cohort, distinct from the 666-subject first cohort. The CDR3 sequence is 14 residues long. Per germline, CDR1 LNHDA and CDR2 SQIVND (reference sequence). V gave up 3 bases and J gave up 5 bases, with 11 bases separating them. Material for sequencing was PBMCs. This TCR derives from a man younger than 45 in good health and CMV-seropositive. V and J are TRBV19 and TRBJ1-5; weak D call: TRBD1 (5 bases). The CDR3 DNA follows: TGTGCCAGTAGTATCTGGGACGGAGATCAGCCCCAGCATTTT. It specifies CASSIWDGDQPQHF.